This TCR beta chain appears in the sequencing data of a study of blood T cell repertoires in COVID-19 (dated by TCRdb to the early 2020s). With respect to the entire study: Samples covering the acute and convalescent phases of COVID-19 were provided by collaborators in the United States, Italy and Spain. The material from the prospective study consisted of cDNA or gDNA derived from T cells, B-cell-depleted T cells, or PBMCs. Deeply sampled blood TCRbeta repertoires from subjects exposed to, actively infected with, or recovered from COVID-19 were included in the dataset. The repertoires were released in a freely available public database intended as a resource for research on the immune response to SARS-CoV-2. Samples came from the ongoing ImmuneRACE study (first 160 participants) plus 1,254 subjects from 6 global collaborators. The sample metadata nearly always contained a de-identified subject ID, COVID-19 status, age in years and sex. Where available, HLA class I and class II types were obtained from metadata supplied by the sample provider rather than from assay-based typing. On the study overall, not on this receptor specifically: Clinical and demographic metadata were provided uncurated, with the amount varying by source and participant.

Participants in the prospective study were aged about 18 to 95 years, lived in under 30 United States geographic areas, and enrolled through a virtual design. Cohort assignment in the prospective study relied on participant-reported clinical history from a screening survey and a study questionnaire. Recovered participants in ImmuneRACE Cohort 3 were defined as having two consecutive negative NP/OP PCR tests, clearance from a healthcare professional, or resolution of symptoms. Each participant in the prospective study had whole blood, serum and a nasopharyngeal or oropharyngeal swab collected by mobile phlebotomists. Participants in the prospective study had the option to provide additional blood draws and questionnaires over a roughly two-month period. Blood samples from the prospective study were shipped frozen or at room temperature prior to DNA extraction. The immunoSEQ Assay, a bias-controlled multiplex PCR, was used to amplify TCRbeta CDR3 regions from genomic DNA. As for the authors' bioinformatics: Nucleated cell counts per sample were estimated from amplification of reference gene primers within the assay. To quantify the absolute abundance of each unique TCRbeta CDR3 rearrangement, sequence reads were collapsed and filtered. For each sample, productive Simpson clonality was calculated as the square root of Simpson's diversity index across productive rearrangements. Imported from immuneACCESS, the table was reduced by TCRdb to in-frame sequences with V and J called. These copies leave out some clones; in studies compared against another copy, an unresolved V gene accounts for under half, and the cause of the remainder is not known. V and J calls and clone size come straight from that table; D and trimming were deduced from the DNA. A total of about 440,000 clones appear in this sample, roughly 87% of them only once. The top ten clonotypes cover 0.6% to 0.7% of the sample.

V has 3 bases trimmed and J has 0 bases trimmed; junction bases matching no gene number 4. Counted from cysteine to phenylalanine, this CDR3 has 15 amino acids. The only DNA kept is the CDR3, 45 bases in frame from the first base. Sequences MGHRA (CDR1) and YSYEKL (CDR2) are obtained from the germline V gene. Of note for this clone: There is no known antigen for this receptor. Per-base qualities were not stored, and no clone one base away is much larger.

The rearranged segments are TRBV4-1 and TRBJ1-1, with TRBD1 matching 7 junction bases. Sequencing was done on a sample of PBMCs or T cells enriched from blood (not recorded which). This clonotype was obtained from a man between 18 and 29 years old who had recovered from COVID-19. The CDR3 region has the sequence CASSQTGWLNTEAFF. The sequenced DNA is TGCGCCAGCAGCCAGACAGGGTGGCTGAACACTGAAGCTTTCTTT.